The clone carrying this T cell receptor (beta chain) was seen at least ten times. No antigen is known for it. Trimming took off 4 bases at V and 5 bases at J, with 9 bases between the two ends. The CDR3 has 13 amino acids. Germline-derived CDR1 and CDR2 are ENHRY and SYGVKD. The record originates from a study of T cell repertoires in cytomegalovirus infection. As for the study in general: It can be stated that public TCR beta signatures indicated CMV infection as well as a matching HLA type.

TCRdb re-derived calls from the reads in MiXCR, one entry per CDR3 protein. Here the sample spans around 440,000 distinct CDR3 sequences, 10% to 12% being singletons. Findings and limits, study-wide: CMV-specific TCR beta clonotypes restricted by HLA-C dominated the ex vivo response. Carriage of CMV together with the relevant HLA was identifiable through cumulative public TCR beta family frequency.

The sequencing sample was made of PBMCs. This clonotype was sampled from a human donor in good health (CMV status not recorded). Some clones in this sample may be carry-over from other donors' samples. The chain recombines TRBV10-3 with TRBJ2-1; D is ambiguous. DNA of the CDR3: TGTGCCATCAGTGGGTCCAGTAACAATGAGCAGTTCTTC. Its translation is CAISGSSNNEQFF.